The present entry profiles one T cell receptor beta chain with its context. The sample belongs to a study of CD8 T cells in Susac syndrome. Random-hexamer reverse transcription was applied to about 0.5 to 1 ug RNA. In TCRdb, the immunoSEQ multiplex PCR reads were re-called with MiXCR into one record per CDR3 protein. Here the sample spans some 130,000 distinct CDR3 sequences, roughly 94% being singletons. V gave up 1 base and J gave up 7 bases, with 8 bases separating them. Germline V gene lookup returns CDR1 SGHAT and CDR2 FQDESV (reference sequence). The CDR3 totals 13 residues. The specimen was CD8+ T cells from PBMCs. The chain couples TRBV11-1 to TRBJ2-1, with no clear D. This receptor was identified in a human donor with Susac syndrome. The CDR3 region is CASSLVPANEQFF. CDR3 sequence (DNA): TGTGCCAGCAGCTTAGTTCCGGCGAATGAGCAGTTCTTC.